Described below is a single T cell receptor beta chain sequence and its context. This sample is drawn from a study of STAT5B mutations in CD4+ large granular lymphocyte leukemia. The length of the CDR3 is 13 residues. Germline CDR1 SEHNR, CDR2 FQNEAQ (reference sequence). V gave up 6 bases and J gave up 15 bases, with 21 bases separating them. Profiling relied on immunoSEQ multiplex PCR, and the TCRdb table lists in-frame clones only, not all of them. The sample lists about 30,000 clones; roughly three quarters were seen once. The sequenced sample consisted of CD4+ T cells from blood buffy coats. The TCR was taken from a human donor in good health. The rearrangement uses TRBV7-9 and TRBJ2-1; D not certain. CDR3 DNA sequence: TGTGCCAGCAGTCGCTCCCTCTTGGCCGCACCGTTCTTC. Residues: CASSRSLLAAPFF.